Listed below are T cell receptor beta chains from one sample, sequenced in a study of T cell responses to AZD1222 COVID-19 vaccine. The table came from immunoSEQ multiplex PCR; TCRdb's copy has only in-frame clones and leaves some out. The sample shows 150,000 or so clones, approximately 90% of them seen only once. The sequences come from peripheral blood, collected on day 0 of MenACWY control vaccination. Receptor source: an adult in good health. Both conserved end residues are part of each CDR3. Fields, in order: J gene, V gene, clone size, D gene, CDR3 DNA, CDR3 protein. A D gene is named only where the DNA matches it firmly. Size is stated for part of the rows, as once, few or many counts, or as a class when the clone is expanded.

TRBJ2-7,TRBV11-2,-,-,TGTGCCAGCAGCGCCTTAGGGGATCCGCCGCAGTACTTC,CASSALGDPPQYF
TRBJ2-2,TRBV9,-,-,TGTGCCAGCAGCGCCCCCCCGTCGAACACCGGGGAGCTGTTTTTT,CASSAPPSNTGELFF
TRBJ1-5,TRBV2,-,TRBD1,TGTGCCAGCAGTGGGGACAGGGACAATCAGCCCCAGCATTTT,CASSGDRDNQPQHF
TRBJ1-3,TRBV5-4,few,-,TGTGCCAGCAGCTTACTGGACGGAGGAAACACCATATATTTT,CASSLLDGGNTIYF
TRBJ1-6,TRBV27,-,-,TGTGCCAGCAGTTTACTCTTCGGGACCTCCTATAATTCACCCCTCCACTTT,CASSLLFGTSYNSPLHF
TRBJ2-7,TRBV19,-,-,TGTGCCAGTAGTATGAAGTCCCAGCGATCATACGAGCAGTACTTC,CASSMKSQRSYEQYF
TRBJ1-3,TRBV28,-,-,TGTGCCAGCAATAAGAACTCTGGAAACACCATATATTTT,CASNKNSGNTIYF
TRBJ2-5,TRBV4-2,once,-,TGTGCCAGCAGCAGGGCGGGCCCCGGGGAGGAGACCCAGTACTTC,CASSRAGPGEETQYF
TRBJ2-7,TRBV11-1,-,TRBD2,TGTGCCAGCGCTGACTTAGCGGGAGTGTCCCTGGAGCAGTACTTC,CASADLAGVSLEQYF
TRBJ1-5,TRBV28,-,-,TGTGCCAGCAGGACCGGGACGGTGGTAAGGCCCCAGCATTTT,CASRTGTVVRPQHF
TRBJ2-7,TRBV29-1,-,TRBD1,TGCAGCGTTGAGCTGGACAGGGGAGGCTACGAGCAGTACTTC,CSVELDRGGYEQYF
TRBJ2-5,TRBV13,-,-,TGTGCCAGCAGCTTAGGCCAGATGAAAGAGACCCAGTACTTC,CASSLGQMKETQYF
TRBJ1-1,TRBV20-1,-,-,TGCAGTGCTAGTTATCGGGGGATCACTGAAGCTTTCTTT,CSASYRGITEAFF
TRBJ2-7,TRBV10-2,-,TRBD1,TGCGCCAGCCGTCTTTGGGGACAGGGGGCTTACGAGCAGTACTTC,CASRLWGQGAYEQYF
TRBJ1-5,TRBV4-2,-,-,TGTGCCAGCAGCCAAGAAGAGCAGACTCGGGGTGCAAAGCCCCAGCATTTT,CASSQEEQTRGAKPQHF
TRBJ2-3,TRBV29-1,-,TRBD2,TGCAGCGTTGGGCCAGCGGGGCACACAGATACGCAGTATTTT,CSVGPAGHTDTQYF
TRBJ2-7,TRBV6-5,-,TRBD1,TGTGCCAGCAGTCCGGACAGGCGATCCTACGAGCAGTACTTC,CASSPDRRSYEQYF
TRBJ2-3,TRBV19,once,-,TGTGCCAGTAGTGATAAGAGACAGACCCGCACAGATACGCAGTATTTT,CASSDKRQTRTDTQYF
TRBJ1-2,TRBV7-8,few,-,TGTGCCAGCAGTAACAGGGAGTTAGGGTATGGCTACACCTTC,CASSNRELGYGYTF
TRBJ2-7,TRBV5-4,-,-,TGTGCCAGCAGCCCTGCGGGCGCTCGGGCCTACGAGCAGTACTTC,CASSPAGARAYEQYF
TRBJ2-2,TRBV3-1/TRBV3-2,-,-,TGTGCCAGCAGCCAAGTTGAGAGAAACACCGGGGAGCTGTTTTTT,CASSQVERNTGELFF
TRBJ2-5,TRBV5-1,-,-,TGCGCCAGCAGCTGGGGGGTCGAGACGCCACAAGAGACCCAGTACTTC,CASSWGVETPQETQYF
TRBJ1-2,TRBV19,-,-,TGTGCCAGTAGTATCGTCGGGGGAGGTAACTATGGCTACACCTTC,CASSIVGGGNYGYTF
TRBJ1-1,TRBV29-1,-,-,TGCAGCGTTGTAGTGGGGGGGCCCCTTGAAGCTTTCTTT,CSVVVGGPLEAFF
TRBJ2-2,TRBV3-1/TRBV3-2,-,-,TGTGCCAGCAGCCATGGCGTCGGGGAGCTGTTTTTT,CASSHGVGELFF
TRBJ2-2,TRBV18,once,TRBD2,TGTGCCAGCTCGCCACTAAGCGGGGTTACCGGGGAGCTGTTTTTT,CASSPLSGVTGELFF
TRBJ1-5,TRBV4-1,-,-,TGCGCCAGCAGCCAGGGTGGCCAGCCCCAGCATTTT,CASSQGGQPQHF
TRBJ1-2,TRBV28,-,TRBD1,TGTGCCAGCAGGTCCTCGGGACAGAGGATTTACACCTTC,CASRSSGQRIYTF
TRBJ2-1,TRBV6-5,-,-,TGTGCCAGCAGCCCCCGCGGCTTGTACAATGAGCAGTTCTTC,CASSPRGLYNEQFF
TRBJ1-5,TRBV19,-,-,TGTGCCAGCCAGTATTCAGGCAGGGGCGGTCAGCCCCAGCATTTT,CASQYSGRGGQPQHF
TRBJ2-5,TRBV7-2,-,TRBD2,TGTGCCAGCAGCACGGGACTAGAAGAGACCCAGTACTTC,CASSTGLEETQYF
TRBJ1-2,TRBV5-1,once,TRBD1,TGCGCCAGCAGCTTGGAAGGGGGCCATGGCTACACCTTC,CASSLEGGHGYTF
TRBJ2-1,TRBV24-1,-,TRBD2,TGTGCCACCAGTGATTTGGGGACTAGCGGGAATAATGAGCAGTTCTTC,CATSDLGTSGNNEQFF
TRBJ1-6,TRBV6-5,-,TRBD1,TGTGCCAGCAGTACTGAGGACAGGGGTGATTCACCCCTCCACTTT,CASSTEDRGDSPLHF
TRBJ2-7,TRBV4-1,-,TRBD2,TGCGCCAGCAGCCAAGCACCGGGGGGGTCCGCATACGAGCAGTACTTC,CASSQAPGGSAYEQYF
TRBJ2-5,TRBV19,-,-,TGTGCCAGTATTGGCAGGGAAGAGACCCAGTACTTC,CASIGREETQYF
TRBJ1-1,TRBV29-1,-,-,TGCAGCGGAACTAGGTCCCACACTGAAGCTTTCTTT,CSGTRSHTEAFF
TRBJ2-5,TRBV5-4,-,TRBD2,TGTGCCAGCAGCCCTGGACTAGTCATCGGGGAGACCCAGTACTTC,CASSPGLVIGETQYF
TRBJ2-2,TRBV7-6,-,-,TGTGCCTCCGGGGACTCCCCCGGGGAGCTGTTTTTT,CASGDSPGELFF
TRBJ2-1,TRBV11-3,-,TRBD2,TGTGCCAGCAGCCCCCCGCGGGGGGCAGGTGAGCAGTTCTTC,CASSPPRGAGEQFF
TRBJ2-7,TRBV18,-,-,TGTGCCAGCTCACCATTACGGGGTGATACCTACGAGCAGTACTTC,CASSPLRGDTYEQYF
TRBJ2-3,TRBV14,-,-,TGTGCCAGCAGCGGGACAAGCCACCATACGCAGTATTTT,CASSGTSHHTQYF
TRBJ1-1,TRBV29-1,-,-,TGCAGCATAATACAGGGAATGAACACTGAAGCTTTCTTT,CSIIQGMNTEAFF
TRBJ1-3,TRBV5-1,-,-,TGCGCCAGCAGCTCCGGGACGGGTCTCGCCATATATTTT,CASSSGTGLAIYF
TRBJ1-2,TRBV18,once,-,TGTGCCAGCTCCCTCGACAGGAACTATGGCTACACCTTC,CASSLDRNYGYTF
TRBJ1-6,TRBV14,-,-,TGTGCCAGCAGCCTATCACTCCTAAATTCACCCCTCCACTTT,CASSLSLLNSPLHF
TRBJ2-7,TRBV20-1,-,-,TGCAGTGCTAGTGTCTCTCTCGGACCAGCCTACGAGCAGTACTTC,CSASVSLGPAYEQYF
TRBJ1-2,TRBV5-1,-,-,TGCGCCAGCAGCTCGGACACCCGGCGGCGGTTTAACTATGGCTACACCTTC,CASSSDTRRRFNYGYTF
TRBJ2-7,TRBV24-1,-,-,TGTGCCACCAGCAGGGGGACTTCCTACGAGCAGTACTTC,CATSRGTSYEQYF
TRBJ1-5,TRBV28,-,TRBD1,TGTGCCAGCAGCCAGGGGGGGGAGCCCCAGCATTTT,CASSQGGEPQHF
TRBJ2-7,TRBV24-1,-,-,TGTGCCACCAGCGGGGTGAGGTCCTACGAGCAGTACTTC,CATSGVRSYEQYF
TRBJ2-5,TRBV6-5,-,TRBD1,TGTGCCAGCAGGGGAGCCGGGACAGGGCAAGAGACCCAGTACTTC,CASRGAGTGQETQYF
TRBJ1-2,TRBV7-2,-,TRBD1,TGTGCCAGCAGCTTAACAGGGGGCGCAGATGGCTACACCTTC,CASSLTGGADGYTF
TRBJ2-7,TRBV4-2,-,-,TGTGCCAGCAGTCAAATGGGCGGGCCCTCTCCGGGCGAGCAGTACTTC,CASSQMGGPSPGEQYF
TRBJ1-1,TRBV4-1,-,-,TGCGCCAGCAGTCGGGCCTTGAACACTGAAGCTTTCTTT,CASSRALNTEAFF
TRBJ2-7,TRBV5-1,-,TRBD1,TGCGCCAGCAGCTCTCGCGGACAGGGCGTCTCCTACGAGCAGTACTTC,CASSSRGQGVSYEQYF
TRBJ2-1,TRBV27,-,-,TGTGCCAGCAGTTTATCGAGGTTCAATGAGCAGTTCTTC,CASSLSRFNEQFF
TRBJ2-5,TRBV4-2,-,TRBD2,TGTGCCAGCAGCCAAGGTACCTCCGGGACTAGCGGGGAAAAAGAGACCCAGTACTTC,CASSQGTSGTSGEKETQYF
TRBJ1-1,TRBV7-8,-,-,TGTGCCAGCAGCTTAGTCGAGGGTATGATGAACACTGAAGCTTTCTTT,CASSLVEGMMNTEAFF